This T cell receptor beta chain emerged from a study of CD8 T cells in Susac syndrome. Random-hexamer reverse transcription was applied to roughly 0.45 to 1 ug RNA. Across 54 Vbeta and 13 Jbeta, immunoSEQ multiplex PCR amplified TCR beta CDR3. TCRdb ran MiXCR on the immunoSEQ multiplex PCR reads and lists one entry per CDR3 protein. This sample carries about 250,000 distinct CDR3 sequences, 93% of them seen once, and the ten largest clones take roughly 0.072%. Sequencing of TCR beta was performed on blood CD8+ and CD4+ T cells. The multiple sclerosis controls were treatment-naive patients with relapsing-remitting disease that was stable or active. The material sequenced was CD4+ T cells from PBMCs. The sequence came from a human donor with multiple sclerosis.

Here the CDR3 reads CSASPLSGNQETQYF. The CDR3 region has the DNA TGCAGTGCTAGCCCCCTTAGCGGGAACCAAGAGACCCAGTACTTC. The chain is built from TRBV20-1 and TRBJ2-5; 8 bases fit TRBD2. This CDR3 spans 15 amino acids. Trimming cost V 3 bases and J 0 bases; bases outside gene matches: 6. Germline lookup yields CDR1 DFQATT and CDR2 SNEGSKA (reference sequence).